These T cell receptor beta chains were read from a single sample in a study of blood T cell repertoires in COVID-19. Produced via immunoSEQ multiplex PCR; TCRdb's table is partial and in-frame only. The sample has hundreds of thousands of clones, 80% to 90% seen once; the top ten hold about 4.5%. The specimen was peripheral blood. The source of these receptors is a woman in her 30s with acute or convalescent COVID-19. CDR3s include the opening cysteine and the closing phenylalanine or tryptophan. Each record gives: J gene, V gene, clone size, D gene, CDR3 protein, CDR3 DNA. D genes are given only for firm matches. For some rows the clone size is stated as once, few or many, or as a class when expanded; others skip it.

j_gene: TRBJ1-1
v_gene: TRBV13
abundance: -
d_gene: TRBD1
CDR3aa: CASSARQGPTEAFF
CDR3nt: TGTGCCAGCAGCGCCAGACAGGGGCCCACTGAAGCTTTCTTT

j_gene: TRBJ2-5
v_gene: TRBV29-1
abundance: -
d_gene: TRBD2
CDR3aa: CSVAGFEESGNVETQYF
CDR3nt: TGCAGCGTTGCCGGCTTTGAGGAAAGCGGGAACGTCGAGACCCAGTACTTC

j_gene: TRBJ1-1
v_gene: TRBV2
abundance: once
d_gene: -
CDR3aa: CASIADRMNTEAFF
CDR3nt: TGTGCCAGCATCGCAGACAGGATGAACACTGAAGCTTTCTTT

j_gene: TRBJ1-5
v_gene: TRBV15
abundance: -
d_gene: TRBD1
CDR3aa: CATSSDRGQMRYSNQPQHF
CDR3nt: TGTGCCACCAGCAGCGACCGGGGACAGATGAGATATAGCAATCAGCCCCAGCATTTT

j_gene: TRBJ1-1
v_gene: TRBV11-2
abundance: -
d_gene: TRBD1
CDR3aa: CASSPGQGNTEAFF
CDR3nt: TGTGCCAGCAGCCCCGGACAGGGTAACACTGAAGCTTTCTTT

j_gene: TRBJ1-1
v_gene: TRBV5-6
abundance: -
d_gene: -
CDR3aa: CASSLRQQVWAFF
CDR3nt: TGTGCCAGCAGCTTGCGTCAACAGGTGTGGGCTTTCTTT

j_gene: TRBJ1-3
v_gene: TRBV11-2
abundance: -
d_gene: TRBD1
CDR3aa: CASSSHRDSGPGNTIYF
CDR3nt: TGTGCCAGCAGCTCCCACAGGGACAGCGGACCCGGAAACACCATATATTTT

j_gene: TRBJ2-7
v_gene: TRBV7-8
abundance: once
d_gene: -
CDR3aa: CASSPGDSPQYF
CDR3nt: TGTGCCAGCAGCCCGGGGGACAGTCCCCAGTACTTC

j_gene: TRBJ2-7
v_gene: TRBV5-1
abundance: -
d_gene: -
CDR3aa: CASSLGGNSEVYEQYF
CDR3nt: TGCGCCAGCAGCTTGGGAGGTAACTCCGAAGTCTACGAGCAGTACTTC

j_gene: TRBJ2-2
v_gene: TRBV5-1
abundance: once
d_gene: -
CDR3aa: CASTMGGGRTGELFF
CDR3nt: TGCGCCAGCACCATGGGTGGAGGGAGGACCGGGGAGCTGTTTTTT

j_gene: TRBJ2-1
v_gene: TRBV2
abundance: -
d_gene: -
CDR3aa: CASTAESSYNEQFF
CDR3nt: TGTGCCAGCACTGCCGAGAGCTCCTACAATGAGCAGTTCTTC

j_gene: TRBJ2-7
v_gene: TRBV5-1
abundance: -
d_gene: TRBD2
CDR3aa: CASSPAPASGASSYEQYF
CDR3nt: TGCGCCAGCAGCCCGGCCCCCGCCAGCGGGGCTAGCTCCTACGAGCAGTACTTC

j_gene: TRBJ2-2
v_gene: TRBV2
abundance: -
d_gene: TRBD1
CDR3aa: CASSELQGEYTGELFF
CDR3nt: TGTGCCAGCAGTGAATTGCAGGGGGAGTATACCGGGGAGCTGTTTTTT

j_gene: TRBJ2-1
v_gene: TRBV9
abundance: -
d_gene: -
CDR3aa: CASSVISGSFNEQFF
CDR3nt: TGTGCCAGCAGCGTAATATCGGGGTCTTTCAATGAGCAGTTCTTC

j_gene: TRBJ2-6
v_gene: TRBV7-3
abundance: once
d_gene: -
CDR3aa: CASSPRVGANVLTF
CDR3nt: TGTGCCAGCAGCCCACGGGTTGGGGCCAACGTCCTGACTTTC

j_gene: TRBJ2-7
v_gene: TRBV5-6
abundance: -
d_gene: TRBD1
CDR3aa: CASSFGTGGYEQYF
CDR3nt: TGTGCCAGCAGCTTTGGGACAGGGGGCTACGAGCAGTACTTC

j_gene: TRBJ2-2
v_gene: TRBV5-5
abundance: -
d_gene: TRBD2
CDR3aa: CASSRDLAGGPNTGELFF
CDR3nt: TGTGCCAGCAGCCGTGATCTAGCGGGGGGTCCGAACACCGGGGAGCTGTTTTTT

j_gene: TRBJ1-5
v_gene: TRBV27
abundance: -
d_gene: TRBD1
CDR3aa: CASSPGTGFEQPQHF
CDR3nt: TGTGCCAGCAGTCCGGGGACAGGGTTCGAGCAGCCCCAGCATTTT

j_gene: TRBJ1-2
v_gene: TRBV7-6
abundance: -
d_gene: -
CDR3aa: CASSYSGGYGYTF
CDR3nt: TGTGCCAGCAGCTACAGCGGGGGATATGGCTACACCTTC

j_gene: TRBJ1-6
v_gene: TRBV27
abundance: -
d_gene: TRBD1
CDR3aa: CASSPGTGISPLHF
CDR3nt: TGTGCCAGCAGTCCCGGGACAGGAATATCACCCCTCCACTTT

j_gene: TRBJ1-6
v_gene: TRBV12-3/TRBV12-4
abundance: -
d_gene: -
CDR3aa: CASSRLQGPLHF
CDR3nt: TGTGCCAGCAGTAGATTACAGGGCCCCCTCCACTTT

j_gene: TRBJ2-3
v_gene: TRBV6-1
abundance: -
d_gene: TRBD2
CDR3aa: CASSEAGGRAADTQYF
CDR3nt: TGTGCCAGCAGTGAAGCGGGGGGGAGGGCCGCAGATACGCAGTATTTT

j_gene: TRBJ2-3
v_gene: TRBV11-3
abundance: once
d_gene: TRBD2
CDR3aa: CASSPGGSTDTQYF
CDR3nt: TGTGCCAGCAGCCCGGGGGGGAGCACAGATACGCAGTATTTT

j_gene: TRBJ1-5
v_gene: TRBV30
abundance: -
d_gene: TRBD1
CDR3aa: CAWTSKGAGWNQPQHF
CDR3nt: TGTGCCTGGACCTCTAAGGGGGCCGGGTGGAATCAGCCCCAGCATTTT

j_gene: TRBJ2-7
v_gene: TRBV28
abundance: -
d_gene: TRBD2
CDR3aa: CATQSGTLSYEQYF
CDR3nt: TGTGCCACCCAAAGCGGGACCCTCTCCTACGAGCAGTACTTC

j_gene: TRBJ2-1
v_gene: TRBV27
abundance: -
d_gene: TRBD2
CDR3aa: CASSPSGAYNEQFF
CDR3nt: TGTGCCAGCAGCCCTAGCGGGGCCTACAATGAGCAGTTCTTC

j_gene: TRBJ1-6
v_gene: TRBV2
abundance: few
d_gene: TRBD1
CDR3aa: CASRIGQGGSPLHF
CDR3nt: TGTGCCAGCAGGATAGGACAGGGGGGATCACCCCTCCACTTT

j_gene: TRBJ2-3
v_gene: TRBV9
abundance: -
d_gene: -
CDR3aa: CASSSEGGGDTDTQYF
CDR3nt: TGTGCCAGCAGCTCTGAGGGAGGGGGGGACACAGATACGCAGTATTTT

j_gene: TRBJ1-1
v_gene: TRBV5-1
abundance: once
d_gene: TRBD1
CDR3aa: CASSLGGQGLTEAFF
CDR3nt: TGCGCCAGCAGCTTGGGGGGACAGGGGTTGACTGAAGCTTTCTTT

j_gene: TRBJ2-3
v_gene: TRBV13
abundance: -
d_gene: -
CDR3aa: CASSLGRATDTQYF
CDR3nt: TGTGCCAGCAGCTTAGGCAGGGCCACAGATACGCAGTATTTT

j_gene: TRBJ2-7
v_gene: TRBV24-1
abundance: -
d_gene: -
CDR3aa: CATSDFGVEQYF
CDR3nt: TGTGCCACCAGTGATTTCGGGGTCGAGCAGTACTTC

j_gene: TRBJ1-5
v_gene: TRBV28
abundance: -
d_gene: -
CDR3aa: CASRDQARHSNQPQHF
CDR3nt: TGTGCCAGCAGGGATCAGGCCCGACATAGCAATCAGCCCCAGCATTTT

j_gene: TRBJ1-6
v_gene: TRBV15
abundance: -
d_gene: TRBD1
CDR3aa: CATSRDRGDNSPLHF
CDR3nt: TGTGCCACCAGCAGAGACAGGGGGGATAATTCACCCCTCCACTTT

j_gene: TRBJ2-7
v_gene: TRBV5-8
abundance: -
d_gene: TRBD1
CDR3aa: CAGAGTGASEQYF
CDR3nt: TGTGCCGGGGCCGGGACAGGGGCTAGCGAGCAGTACTTC

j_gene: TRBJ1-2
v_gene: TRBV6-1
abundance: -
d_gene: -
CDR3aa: CASSENGGYYGYTF
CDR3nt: TGTGCCAGCAGTGAAAATGGGGGGTACTATGGCTACACCTTC

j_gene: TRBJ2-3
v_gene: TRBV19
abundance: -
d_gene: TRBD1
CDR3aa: CASSNWDRGITSTDTQYF
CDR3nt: TGTGCCAGTAGTAATTGGGACAGGGGCATTACTAGCACAGATACGCAGTATTTT

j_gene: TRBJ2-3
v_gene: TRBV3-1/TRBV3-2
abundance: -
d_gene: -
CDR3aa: CASSQDPTVTDTQYF
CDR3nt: TGTGCCAGCAGCCAAGATCCGACAGTCACAGATACGCAGTATTTT

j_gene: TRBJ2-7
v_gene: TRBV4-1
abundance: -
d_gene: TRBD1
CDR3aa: CASSQAGTGGYEQYF
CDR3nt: TGCGCCAGCAGCCAGGCCGGGACAGGGGGCTACGAGCAGTACTTC

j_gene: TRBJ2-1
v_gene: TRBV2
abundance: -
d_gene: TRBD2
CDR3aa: CASSVPAGGHEQFF
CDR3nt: TGTGCCAGCAGTGTTCCAGCGGGGGGGCATGAGCAGTTCTTC

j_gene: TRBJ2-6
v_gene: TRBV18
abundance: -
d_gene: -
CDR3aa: CASSPPSGSSGANVLTF
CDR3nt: TGTGCCAGCTCACCACCTTCTGGTAGCTCTGGGGCCAACGTCCTGACTTTC

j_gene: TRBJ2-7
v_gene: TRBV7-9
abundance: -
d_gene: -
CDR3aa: CASSPSLEQYF
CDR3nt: TGTGCCAGCAGCCCCTCTCTCGAGCAGTACTTC

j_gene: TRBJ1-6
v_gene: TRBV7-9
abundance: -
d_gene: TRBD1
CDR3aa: CASSPWTGGSPLHF
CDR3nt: TGTGCCAGCAGCCCATGGACAGGGGGATCACCCCTCCACTTT

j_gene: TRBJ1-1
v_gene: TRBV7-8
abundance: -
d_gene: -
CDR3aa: CASSLSSRGSTEAFF
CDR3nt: TGTGCCAGCAGCTTATCATCACGGGGGAGCACTGAAGCTTTCTTT

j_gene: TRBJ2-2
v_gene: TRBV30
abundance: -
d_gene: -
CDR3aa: CAWSVQNTGELFF
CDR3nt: TGTGCCTGGAGTGTACAAAACACCGGGGAGCTGTTTTTT

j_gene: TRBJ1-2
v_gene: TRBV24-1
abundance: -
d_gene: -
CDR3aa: CATSEGDRNRGYTF
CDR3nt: TGTGCCACCAGTGAGGGTGACAGAAATCGAGGCTACACCTTC

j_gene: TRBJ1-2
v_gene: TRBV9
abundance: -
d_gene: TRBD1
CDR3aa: CASSVAGGQGYGYTF
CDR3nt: TGTGCCAGCAGCGTAGCTGGCGGACAGGGTTATGGCTACACCTTC

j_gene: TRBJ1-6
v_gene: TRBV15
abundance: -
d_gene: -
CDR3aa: CATSRNPLPGQALHF
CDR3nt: TGTGCCACCAGCAGAAATCCCCTACCAGGCCAGGCCCTCCACTTT